What follows are 31 T cell receptor beta chains derived from one specimen sequenced in a study of response to subunit inactivated influenza vaccine. TCRdb recomputed calls from the RT-PCR reads with MiXCR, one row per CDR3 protein. Altogether a few hundred thousand distinct CDR3 sequences are present, 14% being singletons, with the ten largest covering roughly 11%. The source material was PBMCs from blood, sampled about 13 days after vaccination. The receptors come from a man aged 50 to 59 who received an inactivated influenza vaccine.

The chain links TRBV10-3 to TRBJ2-7, with a tentative D call TRBD1 (5 bases). The germline gives CDR1 ENHRY, CDR2 SYGVKD. This CDR3 has 14 amino acids. Trimming shortened V by 1 base and J by 3 bases, and 10 bases separated the two germline ends. The CDR3 loop is CAISELAGIYEQYF. CDR3 in DNA: TGTGCCATCAGTGAGTTGGCAGGGATCTACGAGCAGTACTTC.

This clonotype was detected only a few times. The V and J genes are TRBV28 and TRBJ1-6; D uncertain. Per germline, CDR1 MDHEN and CDR2 SYDVKM. CDR3 length equals 19 residues. V was shortened by 7 bases and J by 2 bases, with 24 bases between the two germline ends. CDR3 bases: TGTGCCAGCACAAAAGCCCTTAGGCGTCCAAGGCCCTATAATTCACCCCTCCACTTT. The encoded protein is CASTKALRRPRPYNSPLHF.

The table lists this clonotype with many counts. The V gene is TRBV11-2, the J gene TRBJ1-1, with 12 positions matching TRBD1. CDR3 size: 16 residues. Per the germline V gene, CDR1 is SGHAT and CDR2 is FQNNGV. V shed 5 bases and J 2 bases; nucleotides not matched to a gene: 6. CDR3 DNA: TGTGCCAGCAGCGCATCCGGGACAGGGGGCAACACTGAAGCTTTCTTT. Its protein product is CASSASGTGGNTEAFF. Full variable domain (outside the CDR3, taken from reference TRBV11-2 and TRBJ1-1): EAGVAQSPRYKIIEKRQSVAFWCNPISGHATLYWYQQILGQGPKLLIQFQNNGVVDDSQLPKDRFSAERLKGVDSTLKIQPAKLEDSAVYLCASSASGTGGNTEAFFGQGTRLTVV.

The chain couples TRBV7-6 to TRBJ2-3; possibly TRBD2 for D (6 bases). V shed 6 bases and J shed 1 base, with 14 bases lying between them. CDR3 length equals 15 residues. CDR1 SGHVS and CDR2 FNYEAQ come from the germline V gene. The CDR3 DNA reads TGTGCCAGCAGTCGACTCGGGAGCCGCACAGATACGCAGTATTTT. Translating gives CASSRLGSRTDTQYF.

This clonotype was seen repeatedly, ten times or more. The chain couples TRBV15 to TRBJ2-3; D not resolved. The V and J ends lost 0 bases and 6 bases respectively, with 4 bases between them. This CDR3 comprises 12 residues. Germline-derived CDR1 and CDR2 are LNHNV and YYDKDF (reference sequence). CDR3 nucleotide sequence: TGTGCCACCAGCAGAGATTTGGATACGCAGTATTTT. Protein: CATSRDLDTQYF.

The table lists this clonotype with many counts. The DNA of the CDR3 is TGCAGCGCCGGTTTAGGGGTAGGGACCGGGGAGCTGTTTTTT. It translates to CSAGLGVGTGELFF. This chain uses TRBV29-1 with TRBJ2-2, with D tentatively TRBD1 (5 bases). The CDR3 loop spans 14 amino acids. Deletions cut 7 bases from V and 5 bases from J, with 17 bases between. Germline CDR1 is SQVTM and CDR2 is ANQGSEA.

This clonotype showed up just a few times. The chain employs TRBV4-2 and TRBJ1-2; 8 bases align to TRBD1. This CDR3 region has 15 residues. Germline V gene sequence: CDR1 LGHNA, CDR2 YNFKEQ. Trimming at V came to 0 bases and at J to 4 bases, leaving 4 bases not matched to a gene. The CDR3 region has the DNA TGTGCCAGCAGCCAAGACTGGACAGGGATCTATGGCTACACCTTC. This translates into CASSQDWTGIYGYTF.

This clonotype was seen a single time. V is TRBV20-1 and J is TRBJ2-7; no clear D. This CDR3 region has 12 residues. CDR1 and CDR2 from the germline V gene are DFQATT and SNEGSKA (reference sequence). V shed 0 bases and J shed 7 bases, with 10 bases lying between them. CDR3 DNA: TGCAGTGCTAGAGACGAGGTGGGGGAGCAGTACTTC. It specifies CSARDEVGEQYF.

This clonotype turned up a few times. Written as DNA, the CDR3 is TGTGCCAGCAGTTCCATGGGGGGGGCAGTTCCAGATACGCAGTATTTT. Protein sequence: CASSSMGGAVPDTQYF. The chain uses TRBV12-3 or TRBV12-4 and TRBJ2-3; possibly TRBD2 for D (7 bases). V lost 4 bases, J lost 4 bases, and 18 bases lay in between. The CDR3 loop spans 16 amino acids.

This clonotype was counted at least ten times. The gene calls are TRBV3-1 and TRBJ2-7; 8 bases are shared with TRBD1. V shed 4 bases, J shed 3 bases, and the junction held 8 bases outside the gene matches. Germline CDR1 reads LGHDT; CDR2 reads YNNKEL (reference sequence). The CDR3 runs to 15 residues. The CDR3 nucleotides read TGTGCCAGCAGCCTAGCCGGGACAGGTTTCTACGAGCAGTACTTC. The encoded protein is CASSLAGTGFYEQYF.

This sequence joins TRBV30 and TRBJ2-2; 10 bases match TRBD2. The CDR3 extends over 16 amino acids. The V gene end was trimmed by 0 bases and the J gene end by 5 bases; junction bases not matched to a gene: 6. Germline CDR1 is GTSNPN and CDR2 is SVGIG (reference sequence). In nucleotides, the CDR3 is TGTGCCTGGAGTGTACTACTAGCGGGAAAGACCGGGGAGCTGTTTTTT. The encoded protein is CAWSVLLAGKTGELFF.

This clonotype turned up a few times. The gene calls are TRBV7-9 and TRBJ1-5, with unresolved D. The CDR3 length is 16 residues. The V gene lost 5 bases and the J gene lost 0 bases, with 14 bases spanning the gap. CDR1 SEHNR and CDR2 FQNEAQ come from the germline V gene (reference sequence). The CDR3 region is CASSPTTGNSNQPQHF. The CDR3 nucleotides read TGTGCCAGCAGCCCAACGACGGGCAATAGCAATCAGCCCCAGCATTTT.

J is TRBJ2-3 and V is TRBV6-5; 8 bases line up with TRBD2. Germline trimming cut 0 bases from V and 2 bases from J; bases unmatched to any gene: 7. The CDR3 consists of 17 residues. The V gene's germline CDR1 is MNHEY and CDR2 SVGAGI. CDR3 nucleotide sequence: TGTGCCAGCAGTTACTCGCCCACTAGCGGACACACAGATACGCAGTATTTT. It translates to CASSYSPTSGHTDTQYF.

The chain has TRBV7-2 and TRBJ2-7; D unclear. Deletions cut 1 base from V and 4 bases from J, with 14 bases between. There are 15 residues in the CDR3. Germline assignment: CDR1 SGHTA and CDR2 FQGNSA. Here the CDR3 reads CASSLGGQIPYEQYF. The CDR3 nucleotides are TGTGCCAGCAGCTTAGGTGGGCAGATCCCTTACGAGCAGTACTTC.

The rearrangement joins TRBV5-8 to TRBJ1-5; a possible D gene is TRBD1 (6 bases). V lost 0 bases, J lost 7 bases, and 14 bases lay in between. Germline assignment: CDR1 SGHTS and CDR2 YDEGEE. The CDR3 contains 15 residues. CDR3 sequence reads: CASSLAGAPGQPQHF. DNA of the CDR3: TGTGCCAGCAGCTTGGCAGGGGCCCCCGGGCAGCCCCAGCATTTT.

This clonotype was picked up many times. The rearrangement uses TRBV15 and TRBJ2-3; TRBD2 matches 11 bases. V lost 0 bases and J lost 5; bases outside the gene matches: 4. The CDR3 covers 16 residues. Germline CDR1 LNHNV, CDR2 YYDKDF (reference sequence). The CDR3, as DNA: TGTGCCACCAGCAGAGATGTAGGACTAGCGGGAGATACGCAGTATTTT. Protein product: CATSRDVGLAGDTQYF.

This chain uses TRBV5-1 with TRBJ2-1; TRBD1 is a possible D gene (6 bases). The CDR3 is 15 residues long. Germline V CDR1 and CDR2: SGHRS, YFSETQ. The V and J ends lost 0 bases and 4 bases respectively, with 11 bases between them. CDR3: CASSLANREYNEQFF. DNA of the CDR3: TGCGCCAGCAGCTTGGCCAACAGGGAGTACAATGAGCAGTTCTTC.

This clonotype turned up a few times. The chain couples TRBV12-3 or TRBV12-4 to TRBJ2-5; D not certain. The CDR3 runs to 15 residues. V lost 3 bases to trimming and J lost 0 bases, with 11 bases between them. This chain's CDR3 is CASSLVHSHQETQYF. The CDR3 DNA follows: TGTGCCAGCAGTTTGGTTCACAGCCACCAAGAGACCCAGTACTTC.

This clonotype was recorded many times. The chain is built from TRBV11-2 and TRBJ2-5, with D maybe TRBD2 (7 bases). Germline CDR1 and CDR2: SGHAT and FQNNGV. The CDR3 runs 14 residues. Trimming shortened V by 4 bases and J by 8 bases, and 17 bases separated the two germline ends. This CDR3 reads CASSSGGYPGTQYF. CDR3 DNA sequence: TGTGCCAGCAGCTCGGGGGGCTATCCTGGAACCCAGTACTTC. Based on the CDR3 plus reference TRBV11-2 and TRBJ2-5, the full variable domain is EAGVAQSPRYKIIEKRQSVAFWCNPISGHATLYWYQQILGQGPKLLIQFQNNGVVDDSQLPKDRFSAERLKGVDSTLKIQPAKLEDSAVYLCASSSGGYPGTQYFGPGTRLLVL.

This clonotype was counted many times. The V gene is TRBV7-2, the J gene TRBJ2-7, with a tentative D call TRBD2 (5 bases). V was clipped by 3 bases and J by 0 bases, with 12 bases between them. This CDR3 spans 15 amino acids. The V gene's germline CDR1 is SGHTA and CDR2 FQGNSA. The CDR3 nucleotides read TGTGCCAGCAGCTTTCTAGCCTCACGCTCCTACGAGCAGTACTTC. Translation gives CASSFLASRSYEQYF. Full variable domain (missing parts from reference TRBV7-2 and TRBJ2-7): GAGVSQSPSNKVTEKGKDVELRCDPISGHTALYWYRQSLGQGLEFLIYFQGNSAPDKSGLPSDRFSAERTGGSVSTLTIQRTQQEDSAVYLCASSFLASRSYEQYFGPGTRLTVT.

The rearrangement links TRBV20-1 to TRBJ2-5, with D perhaps TRBD1 (7 bases). The CDR3 consists of 13 residues. V was trimmed by 3 bases and J by 4 bases, leaving 12 bases between them. Germline CDR1 reads DFQATT; CDR2 reads SNEGSKA (reference sequence). Here the CDR3 DNA reads TGCAGTGCTAGTTACAGGGGAGGAGAGACCCAGTACTTC. Its translation: CSASYRGGETQYF.

This clonotype was counted only a few times. V is TRBV5-6 and J is TRBJ1-5; no reliable D call. V lost 1 base and J lost 0, with 5 bases in between. Germline V gene lookup returns CDR1 SGHDT and CDR2 YYEEEE. This CDR3 region has 14 residues. The DNA for the CDR3 is TGTGCCAGCAGCTTGATTAGTAGCAATCAGCCCCAGCATTTT. This encodes CASSLISSNQPQHF.

The V call is TRBV7-9, the J call TRBJ2-2; TRBD1 matches 7 bases. Germline CDR1 is SEHNR and CDR2 is FQNEAQ (reference sequence). This CDR3 is 14 amino acids long. Losses at the gene ends were 5 bases for V and 4 bases for J; bases not matched to a gene: 4. The CDR3 spells CASSQDRITGELFF. The DNA of the CDR3 is TGTGCCAGCAGCCAGGACAGGATCACCGGGGAGCTGTTTTTT. Together with reference TRBV7-9 and TRBJ2-2, the CDR3 gives the full variable domain: DTGVSQNPRHKITKRGQNVTFRCDPISEHNRLYWYRQTLGQGPEFLTYFQNEAQLEKSRLLSDRFSAERPKGSFSTLEIQRTEQGDSAMYLCASSQDRITGELFFGEGSRLTVL.

This clonotype was observed many times. The chain carries TRBV12-3 or TRBV12-4 and TRBJ2-1, with a tentative D call TRBD1 (5 bases). The CDR3 has 14 amino acids. With 7 bases removed from V and 4 bases from J, the gap between germline ends came to 14 bases. The CDR3, as DNA: TGTGCCAGCACCTCGGCGGACAATTACAATGAGCAGTTCTTC. It codes for CASTSADNYNEQFF.

This clonotype was picked up a small number of times. The V and J genes are TRBV6-1 and TRBJ1-1, with D possibly TRBD1 on 5 matching bases. Germline CDR1 reads MNHNS; CDR2 reads SASEGT. This CDR3 contains 13 residues. The germline V and J ends were trimmed by 6 bases and 1 base, with 9 bases remaining between them. This CDR3 is CASRGTENTEAFF. CDR3 nucleotide sequence: TGTGCCAGCAGGGGGACGGAGAACACTGAAGCTTTCTTT.

This clonotype came up a few times. The rearrangement links TRBV20-1 to TRBJ2-7; TRBD2 matches at 7 bases. The junction had 18 bases not matched to a gene; V was cut back by 2 bases and J by 5 bases. The CDR3 is made up of 17 amino acids. Germline lookup yields CDR1 DFQATT and CDR2 SNEGSKA (reference sequence). CDR3 sequence (DNA): TGCAGTGCTAGATCCCTAGCGGTGGGTGGGGGAAACGACGAGCAGTACTTC. It codes for CSARSLAVGGGNDEQYF.

The chain couples TRBV24-1 to TRBJ2-1; 10 bases match TRBD1. With V trimmed by 4 bases and J by 8 bases, 7 bases remained unmatched. The CDR3 sequence is 15 residues long. Germline CDR1 and CDR2: KGHDR and SFDVKD. CDR3: CATSDRTGGRHEQFF. For the CDR3, the DNA is TGTGCCACCAGTGACCGGACAGGGGGTCGCCATGAGCAGTTCTTC.

Regarding this clonotype: An end of the junction differs from the germline gene, which may be a read error. The J gene is TRBJ2-3, the V gene TRBV5-1, with a tentative D call TRBD1 (6 bases). The CDR3 runs to 15 residues. Germline V gene sequence: CDR1 SGHRS, CDR2 YFSETQ. As DNA, the CDR3 is TGCTCCAGCAGCAGATGGACGGCCCAGGGGGATACGCAGTATTTT. Its protein product is CSSSRWTAQGDTQYF.

The V call is TRBV6-1, the J call TRBJ1-5, with TRBD1 as a possible D gene (6 bases). Trimming stripped 10 bases from V and 5 bases from J, with 15 bases between. The CDR3 length is 13 residues. Per germline, CDR1 MNHNS and CDR2 SASEGT. DNA of the CDR3: TGTGCCATCAACAGGGAGGAGGATCAGCCCCAGCATTTT. Translating gives CAINREEDQPQHF.

CDR3 nucleotides: TGTGCCAGCAGCTTGGAAGTACAGGGGGGAACAGATACGCAGTATTTT. This gives the protein CASSLEVQGGTDTQYF. The chain couples TRBV5-5 to TRBJ2-3, with 8 nucleotides matching TRBD1. The CDR3 length is 16 residues. Losses at the gene ends were 0 bases for V and 3 bases for J; bases not matched to a gene: 6. From germline, CDR1 is SGHKS and CDR2 YYEKEE (reference sequence).

This clonotype was observed a few times. The rearrangement uses TRBV7-6 and TRBJ1-3, with D unclear. CDR1 is SGHVS and CDR2 is FNYEAQ in the germline V gene. There are 14 residues in the CDR3. V lost 0 bases and J 2 bases, leaving 5 bases between the germline ends. CDR3 region: CASSLAGTGNTIYF. The CDR3 coding sequence is TGTGCCAGCAGCTTAGCCGGGACTGGAAACACCATATATTTT.